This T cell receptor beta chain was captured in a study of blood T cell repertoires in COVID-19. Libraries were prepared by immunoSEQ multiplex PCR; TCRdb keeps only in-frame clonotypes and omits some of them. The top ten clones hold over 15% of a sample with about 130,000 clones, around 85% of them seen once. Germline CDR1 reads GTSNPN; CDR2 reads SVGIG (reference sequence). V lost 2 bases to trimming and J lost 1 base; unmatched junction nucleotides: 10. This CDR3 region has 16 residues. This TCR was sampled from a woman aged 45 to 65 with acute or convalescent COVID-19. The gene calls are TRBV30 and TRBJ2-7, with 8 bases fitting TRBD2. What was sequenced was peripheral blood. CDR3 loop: CAWSSPGERGSYEQYF. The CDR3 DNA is TGTGCCTGGAGTTCCCCGGGGGAGCGGGGGTCCTACGAGCAGTACTTC. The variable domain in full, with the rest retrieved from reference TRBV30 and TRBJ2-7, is SQTIHQWPATLVQPVGSPLSLECTVEGTSNPNLYWYRQAAGRGLQLLFYSVGIGQISSEVPQNLSASRPQDRQFILSSKKLLLSDSGFYLCAWSSPGERGSYEQYFGPGTRLTVT.